This is a list of T cell receptor beta chains from one sample in a study of cytomegalovirus exposure and HLA in healthy donors. The protocol was immunoSEQ multiplex PCR, while the TCRdb copy is restricted to in-frame clones and leaves out a portion. Of 150,000 to 200,000 clones listed, less than 80% are singletons. Sequencing was done on a sample of PBMCs. Every receptor here comes from a woman aged 30 to 39 in good health and CMV-seropositive. Each CDR3 is given with its conserved first and last residue. D genes are given only for firm matches. For some rows the clone size is stated as once, few or many, or as a class when expanded; others skip it.

NA	TRBV30	16	TRBJ2-5	TRBD2	TGTGCCTGGAATCCCCCGGGGGGGCCGGATGGTGAGACCCAGTACTTC	CAWNPPGGPDGETQYF
NA	TRBV5-6	12	TRBJ1-3	TRBD1	TGTGCCAGCAGCTGGGACAGGAACACCATATATTTT	CASSWDRNTIYF
NA	TRBV7-9	16	TRBJ2-2	TRBD1	TGTGCCAGCATCCCAACAGGGGGAGAGAACACCGGGGAGCTGTTTTTT	CASIPTGGENTGELFF
NA	TRBV15	15	TRBJ2-7	NA	TGTGCCACCAGCAGAGTGGCAGGGGGGTCCTACGAGCAGTACTTC	CATSRVAGGSYEQYF
NA	TRBV6-5	16	TRBJ2-3	NA	TGTGCCAGCAGTTACGGGGCGGGACCTAGCACAGATACGCAGTATTTT	CASSYGAGPSTDTQYF
NA	TRBV10-2	16	TRBJ1-2	NA	TGCGCCAGCAGTGCCTCGACAATTAGGGACTCCAGTGGCTACACCTTC	CASSASTIRDSSGYTF
NA	TRBV5-4	12	TRBJ1-2	NA	TGTGCCAGCAGCCCCCAGGGGCATGGCTACACCTTC	CASSPQGHGYTF
NA	TRBV9	15	TRBJ2-1	NA	TGTGCCAGCAGCGTGGCGGCGAACTCCTACAATGAGCAGTTCTTC	CASSVAANSYNEQFF
NA	TRBV6-1	17	TRBJ2-5	TRBD2	TGTGCCAGCAGTGGACTAGCGGGAGGGATCCAAGAGATAACCCAGTACTTC	CASSGLAGGIQEITQYF
few	TRBV5-8	16	TRBJ1-4	NA	TGTGCCAGCAGCGCCTGGCCCCAGGGAACTAATGAAAAACTGTTTTTT	CASSAWPQGTNEKLFF
few	TRBV27	14	TRBJ2-5	NA	TGTGCCAGCAGTCCCTGGACAGATCAAGAGACCCAGTACTTC	CASSPWTDQETQYF
NA	TRBV9	16	TRBJ2-5	TRBD2	TGTGCCAGCAGCGGACTAGCGGATCTGTACCAAGAGACCCAGTACTTC	CASSGLADLYQETQYF
NA	TRBV27	14	TRBJ1-2	NA	TGTGCCAGCAGTTTAGGCCAGGGGTATGAAGGCTACACCTTC	CASSLGQGYEGYTF
few	TRBV11-2	14	TRBJ2-2	NA	TGTGCCAGCAGCTTAGGAGCAGCGATCGGGGAGCTGTTTTTT	CASSLGAAIGELFF
few	TRBV6-1	15	TRBJ2-3	NA	TGTGCCAGCAGGTACAGACAACAAAGCACAGATACGCAGTATTTT	CASRYRQQSTDTQYF
NA	TRBV25-1	15	TRBJ1-5	NA	TGTGCCAGCAGTGAATCGGGGTACAGCAATCAGCCCCAGCATTTT	CASSESGYSNQPQHF
few	TRBV18	15	TRBJ1-4	TRBD1	TGTGCCAGCTCGGCGGACCGGGACAGCGGCGGCGAACTGTTTTTT	CASSADRDSGGELFF
NA	TRBV7-6	17	TRBJ2-1	NA	TGTGCCAGCAGCTTAGTGCCCGTCCCCGGCTCCTACAATGAGCAGTTCTTC	CASSLVPVPGSYNEQFF
NA	TRBV5-7	13	TRBJ1-1	TRBD1	TGTGCCAGCAGCTTGGCCAACAGGGGGCAAGCTTTCTTT	CASSLANRGQAFF
NA	TRBV6-6	14	TRBJ1-4	NA	TGTGCCAGCAGTTACGGCGGGGCTAATGAAAAACTGTTTTTT	CASSYGGANEKLFF
NA	TRBV7-9	13	TRBJ1-2	NA	TGTGCCAGCCAGGCCCAGGGGAACTATGGCTACACCTTC	CASQAQGNYGYTF
NA	TRBV2	15	TRBJ1-2	TRBD1	TGTGCCAGCGATGACAGGGGGCGCGTAAGACATGGCTACACCTTC	CASDDRGRVRHGYTF
NA	TRBV4-3	16	TRBJ1-1	NA	TGCGCCAGCAGCCAAGATCTTCCAGGGCTGGGCACTGAAGCTTTCTTT	CASSQDLPGLGTEAFF
NA	TRBV4-3	15	TRBJ2-3	TRBD1	TGCGCCAGCAGCCAACATGACAGGGTTGCAGATACGCAGTATTTT	CASSQHDRVADTQYF
NA	TRBV2	18	TRBJ2-1	NA	TGTGCCAGCACATCGATGGGGGGATCCCGGTCCTCCTACAATGAGCAGTTCTTC	CASTSMGGSRSSYNEQFF
NA	TRBV5-1	11	TRBJ2-7	NA	TGCGCCAGCAGTAGCGCTTACGAGCAGTACTTC	CASSSAYEQYF
NA	TRBV6-6	13	TRBJ2-5	TRBD1	TGTGCCGTTGACAGGGGGCGAGGAGAGACCCAGTACTTC	CAVDRGRGETQYF
few	TRBV19	15	TRBJ2-7	TRBD2	TGTGCCGTGAGTGGTAGCGGGGGGACCCTCCACGAGCAGTACTTC	CAVSGSGGTLHEQYF
NA	TRBV5-1	13	TRBJ1-2	NA	TGCGCCAGCAGCTCTCGGCAGGAAAATGGCTACACCTTC	CASSSRQENGYTF
once	TRBV11-2	15	TRBJ2-5	TRBD2	TGTGCCAGCAGCTTAGCGGAGACTAGCCTGCAGACCCAGTACTTC	CASSLAETSLQTQYF
NA	TRBV18	14	TRBJ2-7	TRBD1	TGTGCCAGCTCACCACGGGACAGCTCCTACGAGCAGTACTTC	CASSPRDSSYEQYF
NA	TRBV14	13	TRBJ1-2	NA	TGTGCCACCTCAACTATAGCTAACTATGGCTACACCTTC	CATSTIANYGYTF
few	TRBV19	17	TRBJ2-7	TRBD2	TGTGCCAGTAGTCCCCCTCCGGGACTAGCGGGATGGAACGAGCAGTACTTC	CASSPPPGLAGWNEQYF
NA	TRBV6-5	15	TRBJ2-1	TRBD2	TGTGCCAGCAGACCTTTTAGCGGGGACCTCAATGAGCAGTTCTTC	CASRPFSGDLNEQFF
few	TRBV6-1	13	TRBJ2-2	NA	TGTGCCAGCAGTGAACAGGGTACCGGGGAGCTGTTTTTT	CASSEQGTGELFF
NA	TRBV11-3	12	TRBJ2-1	NA	TGTGCCAGCAGCTCGTTAGCCAGAGAGCAGTTCTTC	CASSSLAREQFF
few	TRBV5-1	15	TRBJ2-7	TRBD1	TGCGCCAGCAGCCTCGGACAGGTTACTAACTACGAGCAGTACTTC	CASSLGQVTNYEQYF
NA	TRBV15	15	TRBJ1-2	NA	TGTGCCACCAGCAGTATAAACAGGGCGGTCTATGGCTACACCTTC	CATSSINRAVYGYTF
NA	TRBV4-2	15	TRBJ1-1	TRBD1	TGTGCCAGCAGCCAAGATGGGGGACAGTCAGGACAGGCTTTCTTT	CASSQDGGQSGQAFF